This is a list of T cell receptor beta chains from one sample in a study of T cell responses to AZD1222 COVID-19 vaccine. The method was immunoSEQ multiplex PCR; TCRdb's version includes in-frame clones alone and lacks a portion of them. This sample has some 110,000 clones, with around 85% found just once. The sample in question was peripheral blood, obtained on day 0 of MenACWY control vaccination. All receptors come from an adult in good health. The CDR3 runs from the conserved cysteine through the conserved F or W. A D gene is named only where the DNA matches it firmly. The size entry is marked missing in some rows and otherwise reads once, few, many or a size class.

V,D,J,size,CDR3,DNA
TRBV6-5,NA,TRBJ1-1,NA,CATSDRGRANTEAFF,TGTGCCACCTCAGATCGGGGCAGGGCCAACACTGAAGCTTTCTTT
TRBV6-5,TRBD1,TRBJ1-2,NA,CASTRDRGYGYTF,TGTGCCAGCACCCGGGACAGGGGCTATGGCTACACCTTC
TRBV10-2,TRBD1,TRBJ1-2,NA,CASSGSGTDDDIANYGYTF,TGCGCCAGCAGTGGGTCCGGGACAGACGACGATATAGCTAACTATGGCTACACCTTC
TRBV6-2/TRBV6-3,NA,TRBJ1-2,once,CASSQQPPYGYTF,TGTGCCAGCAGTCAACAGCCTCCCTATGGCTACACCTTC
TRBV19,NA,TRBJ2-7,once,CASRYGRSSYEQYF,TGTGCCAGTAGATACGGACGGAGCTCCTACGAGCAGTACTTC
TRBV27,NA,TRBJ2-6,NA,CASSLTGHWNSGANVLTF,TGTGCCAGCAGTTTGACCGGCCACTGGAACTCTGGGGCCAACGTCCTGACTTTC
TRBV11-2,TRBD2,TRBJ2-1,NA,CASSFRLADSYNEQFF,TGTGCCAGCAGCTTCCGGCTAGCGGACTCCTACAATGAGCAGTTCTTC
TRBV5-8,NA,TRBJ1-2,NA,CASSLVGSHGYTF,TGTGCCAGCAGCTTGGTCGGATCCCATGGCTACACCTTC
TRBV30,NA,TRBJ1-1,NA,CAWSVPPRGSGTEAFF,TGTGCCTGGAGTGTACCGCCACGGGGCAGCGGGACTGAAGCTTTCTTT
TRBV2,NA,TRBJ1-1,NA,CASRTASYSTEAFF,TGTGCCAGCAGGACAGCCAGCTACTCCACTGAAGCTTTCTTT
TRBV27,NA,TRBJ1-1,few,CASSSLGLPGPEAFF,TGTGCCAGCAGTTCCCTCGGACTGCCCGGTCCTGAAGCTTTCTTT
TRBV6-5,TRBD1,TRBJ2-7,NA,CASTQTGGGEQYF,TGTGCCAGCACCCAAACAGGGGGCGGGGAGCAGTACTTC
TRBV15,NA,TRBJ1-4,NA,CATSREGGPYSEKLFF,TGTGCCACCAGCAGAGAGGGGGGACCCTACAGCGAAAAACTGTTTTTT
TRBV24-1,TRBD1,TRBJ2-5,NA,CATSSGGQETQYF,TGTGCCACCAGTTCAGGGGGCCAAGAGACCCAGTACTTC
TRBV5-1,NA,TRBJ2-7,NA,CASSLERGFEYF,TGCGCCAGCAGCTTGGAGAGGGGCTTCGAGTACTTC
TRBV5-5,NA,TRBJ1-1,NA,CASSLVVGGFTEAFF,TGTGCCAGCAGCTTGGTAGTAGGGGGGTTCACTGAAGCTTTCTTT
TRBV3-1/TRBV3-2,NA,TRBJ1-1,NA,CASSQAYGGMNTEAFF,TGTGCCAGCAGCCAAGCATATGGGGGGATGAACACTGAAGCTTTCTTT
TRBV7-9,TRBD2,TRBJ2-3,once,CASLAGGSTDTQYF,TGTGCCAGCTTAGCGGGGGGTAGCACAGATACGCAGTATTTT
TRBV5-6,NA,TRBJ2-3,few,CASSSVADTQYF,TGTGCCAGCAGCTCGGTGGCAGATACGCAGTATTTT
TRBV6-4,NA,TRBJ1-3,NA,CASSDGSTIYF,TGTGCCAGCAGCGACGGGAGCACCATATATTTT
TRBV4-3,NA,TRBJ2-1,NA,CASSQDTEYNEQFF,TGCGCCAGCAGCCAAGACACAGAGTACAATGAGCAGTTCTTC
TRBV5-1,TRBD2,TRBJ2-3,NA,CASSARGAGGTDTQYF,TGCGCCAGCAGCGCAAGGGGAGCGGGGGGCACAGATACGCAGTATTTT
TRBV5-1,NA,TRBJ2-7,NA,CASSSRDKAAYEQYF,TGCGCCAGCAGCTCCCGGGACAAAGCCGCCTACGAGCAGTACTTC
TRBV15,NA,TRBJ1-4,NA,CATSRDPRTENEKLFF,TGTGCCACCAGCAGAGACCCCCGGACAGAAAATGAAAAACTGTTTTTT
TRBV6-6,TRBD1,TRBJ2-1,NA,CASSQDRDSYNEQFF,TGTGCCAGCAGCCAAGACAGGGACTCCTACAATGAGCAGTTCTTC
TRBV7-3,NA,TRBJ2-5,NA,CASSLLTGETQYF,TGTGCCAGCAGCTTATTAACAGGAGAGACCCAGTACTTC
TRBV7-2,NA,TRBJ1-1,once,CASRQGLGMNTEAFF,TGTGCCAGCAGGCAGGGATTGGGGATGAACACTGAAGCTTTCTTT
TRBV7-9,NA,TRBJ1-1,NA,CASSLSLGMNTEAFF,TGTGCCAGCAGCTTGAGTCTGGGAATGAACACTGAAGCTTTCTTT
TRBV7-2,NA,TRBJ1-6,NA,CASSSPMAPLHF,TGTGCCAGCAGCTCTCCAATGGCCCCCCTCCACTTT
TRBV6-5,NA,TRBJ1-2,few,CASSRGGNYGYTF,TGTGCCAGCAGCAGGGGTGGTAACTATGGCTACACCTTC
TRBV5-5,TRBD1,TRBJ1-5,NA,CASSLTGGSNQPQHF,TGTGCCAGCAGCTTGACAGGGGGTAGCAATCAGCCCCAGCATTTT
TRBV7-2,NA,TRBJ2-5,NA,CASSRVGGPFETQYF,TGTGCCAGCAGCCGGGTCGGGGGGCCCTTCGAGACCCAGTACTTC
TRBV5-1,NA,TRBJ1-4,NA,CASSLAATNEKLFF,TGCGCCAGCAGCTTGGCGGCAACTAATGAAAAACTGTTTTTT
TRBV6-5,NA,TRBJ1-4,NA,CASRRTVNEKLFF,TGTGCCAGCAGGAGGACAGTAAATGAAAAACTGTTTTTT
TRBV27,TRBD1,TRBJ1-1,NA,CASSRQGRTEAFF,TGTGCCAGCAGCCGACAGGGGAGGACTGAAGCTTTCTTT
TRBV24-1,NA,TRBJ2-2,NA,CATSDLARDTGELFF,TGTGCCACCAGTGATTTGGCCAGAGACACCGGGGAGCTGTTTTTT
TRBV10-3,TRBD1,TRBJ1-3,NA,CAISEWSGGENTIYF,TGTGCCATCAGTGAGTGGTCAGGGGGCGAAAACACCATATATTTT
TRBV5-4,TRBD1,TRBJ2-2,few,CASSPGQGRSGELFF,TGTGCCAGCAGCCCGGGACAGGGGAGGTCCGGGGAGCTGTTTTTT
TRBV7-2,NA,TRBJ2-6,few,CASSLGTGHPSGANVLTF,TGTGCCAGCAGCTTAGGTACAGGACACCCCTCTGGGGCCAACGTCCTGACTTTC
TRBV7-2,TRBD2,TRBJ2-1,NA,CASSERGGVVSSEQFF,TGTGCCAGCAGCGAGCGTGGGGGGGTAGTTAGTAGTGAGCAGTTCTTC